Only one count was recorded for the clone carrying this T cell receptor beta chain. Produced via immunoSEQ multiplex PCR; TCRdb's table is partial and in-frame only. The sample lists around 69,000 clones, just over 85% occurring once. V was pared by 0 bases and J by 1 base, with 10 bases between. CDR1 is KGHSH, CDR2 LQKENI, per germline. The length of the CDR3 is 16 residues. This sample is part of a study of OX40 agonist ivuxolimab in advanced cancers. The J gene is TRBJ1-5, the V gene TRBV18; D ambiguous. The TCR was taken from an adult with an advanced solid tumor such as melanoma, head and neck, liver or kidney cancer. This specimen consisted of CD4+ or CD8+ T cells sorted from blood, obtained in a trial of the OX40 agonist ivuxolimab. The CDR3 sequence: CASSPPGMGSNQPQHF. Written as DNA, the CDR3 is TGTGCCAGCTCACCACCAGGAATGGGGAGCAATCAGCCCCAGCATTTT. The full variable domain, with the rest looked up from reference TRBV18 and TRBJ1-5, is NAGVMQNPRHLVRRRGQEARLRCSPMKGHSHVYWYRQLPEEGLKFMVYLQKENIIDESGMPKERFSAEFPKEGPSILRIQQVVRGDSAAYFCASSPPGMGSNQPQHFGDGTRLSIL.